This T cell receptor (beta chain) was observed in a study of blood T cell repertoires in COVID-19. Turning to the study itself: COVID-19 samples collected from the United States, Italy and Spain covered acute and convalescent phases. T cells, B-cell-depleted T cells, or PBMCs supplied cDNA or gDNA.

The V end was cut by 6 bases, the J end by 1 base, with 9 bases between. Germline lookup yields CDR1 MNHEY and CDR2 SMNVEV (reference sequence). This CDR3 spans 14 amino acids. Authors' analysis steps: Estimates of nucleated cell counts were drawn from the amplification of reference gene primers. Sequenced by immunoSEQ multiplex PCR; TCRdb stores in-frame clones only, minus some. V, J and clone size derive from that table, while D and trimming were established from the DNA sequence. The sample has 120,000 or so clones, around four fifths seen once. The TCR sequence derives from a man between 60 and 70 years old with acute or convalescent COVID-19. V usage is TRBV27 and J usage is TRBJ1-4, with D unclear. Sequencing input: peripheral blood. CDR3 sequence (DNA): TGTGCCAGCAGGCCCTACGAAACTAATGAAAAACTGTTTTTT. Its translation: CASRPYETNEKLFF.